The 7 T cell receptor beta chains presented below share a single source sample, sequenced in a study of shared clonotypes between healthy human individuals. Clones were read by immunoSEQ multiplex PCR, and TCRdb kept only the in-frame ones, dropping some. In the table there are fewer than 1.4 million clones, 78% of which are singletons. The specimen was memory CD4+ T cells from PBMCs. The subset denotes: CD45RA-negative fraction. The receptors derive from a man aged 18 to 29 in good health. Some clones in this sample may be carry-over from other donors' samples.

About this clone: A far larger clone is a single base away, which makes a read error likely. The genes are TRBV9 and TRBJ1-1; tentatively, D is TRBD1 (6 bases). Trimming left V 4 bases short and J 4 bases short, with 20 bases between. The CDR3 is 16 amino acids. Germline loops: CDR1 SGDLS, CDR2 YYNGEE. The CDR3 sequence is CASSQGIRGKGTEAFF. The CDR3 nucleotides are TGTGCCAGCAGCCAGGGGATAAGAGGGAAGGGCACTGAAGCTTTCTTT.

The chain employs TRBV7-2 and TRBJ2-7, with no clear D. With 2 bases removed from V and 2 bases from J, the gap between germline ends came to 7 bases. This CDR3 is 13 amino acids long. Germline assignment: CDR1 SGHTA and CDR2 FQGNSA. The DNA for the CDR3 is TGTGCCAGCAGCTTATCGACGGCCTACGAGCAGTACTTC. Encoded protein: CASSLSTAYEQYF.

This chain uses TRBV29-1 with TRBJ1-4; 9 bases agree with TRBD1. The CDR3 length is 16 residues. Germline assignment: CDR1 SQVTM and CDR2 ANQGSEA. Trimming at V came to 5 bases and at J to 6 bases, leaving 13 bases not matched to a gene. The CDR3 coding sequence is TGCAGCGTTAAAGGGACAGGGCGGAGGGGGCATGAAAAACTGTTTTTT. Translation gives CSVKGTGRRGHEKLFF.

V and J are TRBV30 and TRBJ2-7; 9 bases align to TRBD1. Per germline, CDR1 GTSNPN and CDR2 SVGIG (reference sequence). Germline trimming cut 8 bases from V and 1 base from J; bases unmatched to any gene: 3. The CDR3 covers 12 residues. The CDR3 region has the DNA TGTGCCGGACAGGGGATATCCTACGAGCAGTACTTC. Amino acids: CAGQGISYEQYF.

V gene TRBV7-9 combines with J gene TRBJ2-5; D uncertain. The CDR3 length is 14 residues. Trimming took 3 bases from V and 1 from J, leaving 9 bases between them. The germline gives CDR1 SEHNR, CDR2 FQNEAQ (reference sequence). In DNA form, the CDR3 reads TGTGCCAGCAGCTTGCAGTCCGGCCAAGAGACCCAGTACTTC. Protein: CASSLQSGQETQYF.

V and J are TRBV11-2 and TRBJ2-3; D might be TRBD2 (5 bases). Trimming left V 3 bases short and J 0 bases short, with 10 bases between. This CDR3 contains 15 residues. The germline V gene encodes CDR1 SGHAT and CDR2 FQNNGV. The CDR3 loop reads CASSFFAGSTDTQYF. CDR3 coding DNA: TGTGCCAGCAGCTTTTTTGCGGGTAGCACAGATACGCAGTATTTT. The full variable domain, completed using reference TRBV11-2 and TRBJ2-3, is EAGVAQSPRYKIIEKRQSVAFWCNPISGHATLYWYQQILGQGPKLLIQFQNNGVVDDSQLPKDRFSAERLKGVDSTLKIQPAKLEDSAVYLCASSFFAGSTDTQYFGPGTRLTVL.

The chain links TRBV4-3 to TRBJ2-2; no clear D gene. V lost 2 bases and J 4 bases, leaving 11 bases between the germline ends. The CDR3 spans 15 residues. Germline lookup yields CDR1 LGHNA and CDR2 YSLEER. CDR3 bases: TGCGCCAGCAGCCAACGTTTGGGCGCCACCGGGGAGCTGTTTTTT. Protein product: CASSQRLGATGELFF.